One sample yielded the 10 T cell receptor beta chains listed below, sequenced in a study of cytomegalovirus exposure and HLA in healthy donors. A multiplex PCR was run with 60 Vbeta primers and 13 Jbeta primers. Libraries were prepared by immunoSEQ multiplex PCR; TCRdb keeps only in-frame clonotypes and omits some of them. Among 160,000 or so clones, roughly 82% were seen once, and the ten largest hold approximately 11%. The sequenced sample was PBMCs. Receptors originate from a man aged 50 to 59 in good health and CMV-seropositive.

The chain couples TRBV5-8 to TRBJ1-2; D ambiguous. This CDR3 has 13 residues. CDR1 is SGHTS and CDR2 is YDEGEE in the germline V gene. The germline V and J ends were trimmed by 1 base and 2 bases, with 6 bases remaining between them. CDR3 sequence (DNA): TGTGCCAGCAGCTTGAGCGAAAACTATGGCTACACCTTC. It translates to CASSLSENYGYTF.

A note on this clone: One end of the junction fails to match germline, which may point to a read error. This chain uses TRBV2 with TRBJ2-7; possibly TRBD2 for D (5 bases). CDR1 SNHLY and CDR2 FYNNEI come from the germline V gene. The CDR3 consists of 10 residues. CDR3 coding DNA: TGTGCCAGCACGGGGTCCGAAACGGACTTC. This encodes CASTGSETDF.

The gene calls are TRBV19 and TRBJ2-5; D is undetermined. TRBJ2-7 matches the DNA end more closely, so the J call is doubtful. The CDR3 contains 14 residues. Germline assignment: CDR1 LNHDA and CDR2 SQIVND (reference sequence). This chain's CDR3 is CASRPSQLSYEQYF. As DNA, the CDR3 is TGTGCCAGTAGGCCCTCACAGCTTTCCTACGAGCAGTACTTC.

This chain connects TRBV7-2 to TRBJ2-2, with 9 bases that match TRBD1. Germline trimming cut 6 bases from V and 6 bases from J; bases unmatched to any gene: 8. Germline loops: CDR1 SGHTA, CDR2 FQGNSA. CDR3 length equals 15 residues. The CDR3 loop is CASSKRTGEAGELFF. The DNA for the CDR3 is TGTGCCAGCAGTAAACGGACAGGGGAGGCCGGGGAGCTGTTTTTT.

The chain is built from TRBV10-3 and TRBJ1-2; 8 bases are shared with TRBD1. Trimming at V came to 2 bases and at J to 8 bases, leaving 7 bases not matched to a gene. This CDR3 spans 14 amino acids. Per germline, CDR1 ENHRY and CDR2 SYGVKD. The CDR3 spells CAISEAGTGFGYTF. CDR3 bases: TGTGCCATCAGTGAGGCCGGGACAGGCTTCGGCTACACCTTC.

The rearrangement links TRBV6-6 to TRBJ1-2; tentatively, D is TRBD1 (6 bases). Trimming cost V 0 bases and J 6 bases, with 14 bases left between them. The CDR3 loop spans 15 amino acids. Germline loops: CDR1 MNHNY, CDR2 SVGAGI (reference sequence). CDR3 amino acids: CASSYSRQAGDGYTF. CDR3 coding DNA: TGTGCCAGCAGTTACTCGAGACAGGCGGGCGATGGCTACACCTTC.

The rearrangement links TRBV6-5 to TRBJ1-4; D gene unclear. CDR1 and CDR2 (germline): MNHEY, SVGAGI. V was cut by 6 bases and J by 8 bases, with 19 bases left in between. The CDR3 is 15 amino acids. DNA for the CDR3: TGTGCCAGCAGCCCCGGCCCGGGGTGGGAAGAAAAACTGTTTTTT. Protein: CASSPGPGWEEKLFF.

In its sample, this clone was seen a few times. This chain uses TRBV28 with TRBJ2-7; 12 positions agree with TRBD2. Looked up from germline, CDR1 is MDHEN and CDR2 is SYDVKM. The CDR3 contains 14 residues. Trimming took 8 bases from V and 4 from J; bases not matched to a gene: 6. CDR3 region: CASRTTSGSYEQYF. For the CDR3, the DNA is TGTGCCAGCCGAACGACTAGCGGGAGTTACGAGCAGTACTTC.

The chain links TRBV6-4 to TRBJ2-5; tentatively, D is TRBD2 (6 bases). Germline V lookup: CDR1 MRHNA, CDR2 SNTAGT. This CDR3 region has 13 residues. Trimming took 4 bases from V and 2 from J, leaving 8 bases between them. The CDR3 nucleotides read TGTGCCAGCAGTGCCCGGGAGCAAGAGACCCAGTACTTC. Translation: CASSAREQETQYF.

The CDR3 region has the DNA TGTGCCAGTAGTATCTTTTCAGGGGCCCCCGCCGAGCAGTACTTC. It is translated as CASSIFSGAPAEQYF. The chain links TRBV19 to TRBJ2-5; D possibly corresponds to TRBD1 (6 bases). The J call could be wrong; TRBJ2-7 is a better fit for the DNA end. Looked up from germline, CDR1 is LNHDA and CDR2 is SQIVND (reference sequence). This CDR3 has 15 amino acids.